Listed here are 9 T cell receptor beta chains from one sample, sequenced in a study of identical twins. TCRdb itself ran the 5' RACE reads through MiXCR, one entry per CDR3 protein. The table includes over 200,000 distinct CDR3 sequences, around 10% detected once. Sequenced sample: memory (CD45RO+) T cells sorted from blood. Receptor source: a woman under 30 in good health.

This clonotype was detected only a few times. The rearrangement joins TRBV20-1 to TRBJ1-2; 8 bases are a match to TRBD1. The CDR3 length is 13 residues. Germline loops: CDR1 DFQATT, CDR2 SNEGSKA (reference sequence). Trimming took 6 bases from V and 9 from J; bases not matched to a gene: 12. CDR3 amino acids: CSANRGSFSSYTF. For the CDR3, the DNA is TGCAGTGCAAACAGGGGGTCCTTTTCTAGCTACACCTTC.

The DNA of the CDR3 is TGTGCCAGCAACCGCGGCTCCCCTGGTGCAGATACGCAGTATTTT. Residues: CASNRGSPGADTQYF. The J gene is TRBJ2-3, the V gene TRBV7-9; D not certain. Germline CDR1 and CDR2: SEHNR and FQNEAQ (reference sequence). Deletions cut 7 bases from V and 4 bases from J, with 18 bases between. The CDR3 length is 15 residues.

The table lists this clonotype with many counts. This chain links TRBV29-1 with TRBJ2-1; possibly TRBD2 for D (5 bases). The ends were cut back, 8 bases at V and 0 bases at J, with 14 bases in the middle. Germline V gene data show CDR1 as SQVTM and CDR2 as ANQGSEA. The CDR3 is 14 amino acids. DNA of the CDR3: TGCAGCTGTTGGAGTGGGAGCTCCTACAATGAGCAGTTCTTC. Residues: CSCWSGSSYNEQFF.

This clonotype was picked up many times. The genes are TRBV3-1 and TRBJ1-1, with D unresolved. CDR3 size: 15 residues. Germline CDR1 and CDR2: LGHDT and YNNKEL (reference sequence). V lost 4 bases and J lost 1, with 13 bases in between. CDR3 sequence reads: CASSLSGGRNTEAFF. CDR3 coding DNA: TGTGCCAGCAGCCTCAGTGGTGGGAGGAACACTGAAGCTTTCTTT.

The chain employs TRBV5-1 and TRBJ2-1, with 7 nucleotides matching TRBD2. Per the germline V gene, CDR1 is SGHRS and CDR2 is YFSETQ. This CDR3 spans 15 amino acids. The ends lost 2 bases at V and 10 bases at J; junction bases unmatched: 12. CDR3 in amino acids: CASSFRGLAEEEQFF. The CDR3 DNA reads TGCGCCAGCAGCTTTAGGGGCCTAGCGGAGGAAGAGCAGTTCTTC. Using reference TRBV5-1 and TRBJ2-1 for the parts outside the CDR3, the full variable domain is KAGVTQTPRYLIKTRGQQVTLSCSPISGHRSVSWYQQTPGQGLQFLFEYFSETQRNKGNFPGRFSGRQFSNSRSEMNVSTLELGDSALYLCASSFRGLAEEEQFFGPGTRLTVL.

This clonotype was counted a few times. This rearrangement joins TRBV20-1 to TRBJ1-2; perhaps TRBD1 as D (5 bases). The V end was cut by 2 bases, the J end by 4 bases, with 8 bases between. Germline V gene data show CDR1 as DFQATT and CDR2 as SNEGSKA (reference sequence). The CDR3 has 12 amino acids. CDR3 protein: CSARRDSYGYTF. The CDR3 DNA reads TGCAGTGCTAGACGAGACAGCTATGGCTACACCTTC.

This clonotype came up many times. The chain links TRBV12-3 or TRBV12-4 to TRBJ1-6; TRBD1 matches at 9 bases. This CDR3 region has 14 residues. Losses at the gene ends were 6 bases for V and 7 bases for J; bases not matched to a gene: 4. This CDR3 is CASSSTGGNSPLHF. In nucleotides, the CDR3 is TGTGCCAGCAGCTCGACAGGGGGGAATTCACCCCTCCACTTT.

V and J are TRBV7-9 and TRBJ2-7, with D maybe TRBD1 (6 bases). V was clipped by 8 bases and J by 2 bases, with 13 bases between them. CDR3 length: 13 amino acids. Germline V CDR1 and CDR2: SEHNR, FQNEAQ (reference sequence). CDR3: CASLKGGTYEQYF. In DNA form, the CDR3 reads TGTGCCAGCCTGAAAGGGGGAACCTACGAGCAGTACTTC.

This clonotype was seen only a few times. This sequence joins TRBV11-2 and TRBJ1-1; D is undetermined. The V end was cut by 0 bases, the J end by 10 bases, with 3 bases between. This CDR3 is 10 amino acids long. CDR1 SGHAT and CDR2 FQNNGV come from the germline V gene. CDR3 nucleotides: TGTGCCAGCAGCTTAGATGGAGCTTTCTTT. Translating it yields CASSLDGAFF.